Detailed here is one TCR beta chain. Data came from immunoSEQ multiplex PCR; TCRdb stores just in-frame clones and leaves some out. The sample carries about 180,000 clones, around 88% recorded once. V lost 4 bases, J lost 10 bases, and 9 bases lay in between. The CDR3 is made up of 11 amino acids. Germline V CDR1 and CDR2: SGHDT, YYEEEE. This sample is part of a study of T cell responses to AZD1222 COVID-19 vaccine. The sequence derives from an adult in good health. This sequence joins TRBV5-6 and TRBJ2-1, with D possibly being TRBD2 (6 bases). Specimen: peripheral blood, collected on day 0 of AZD1222 vaccination. The CDR3 DNA sequence: TGTGCCAGCAGCCGGGGGACCGAGCAGTTCTTC. It specifies CASSRGTEQFF. Drawing the rest from reference TRBV5-6 and TRBJ2-1, the complete variable domain is DAGVTQSPTHLIKTRGQQVTLRCSPKSGHDTVSWYQQALGQGPQFIFQYYEEEERQRGNFPDRFSGHQFPNYSSELNVNALLLGDSALYLCASSRGTEQFFGPGTRLTVL.